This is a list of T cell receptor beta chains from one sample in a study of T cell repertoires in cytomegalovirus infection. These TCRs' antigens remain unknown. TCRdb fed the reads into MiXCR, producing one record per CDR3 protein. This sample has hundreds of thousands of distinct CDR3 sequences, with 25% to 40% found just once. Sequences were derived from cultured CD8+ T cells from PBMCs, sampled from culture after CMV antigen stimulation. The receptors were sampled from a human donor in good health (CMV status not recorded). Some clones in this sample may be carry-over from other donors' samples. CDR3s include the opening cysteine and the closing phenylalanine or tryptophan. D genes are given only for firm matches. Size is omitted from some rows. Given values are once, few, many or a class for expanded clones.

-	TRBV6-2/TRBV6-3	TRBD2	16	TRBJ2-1	TGTGCCAGCAGTTATAGCGGCGGGGGGCAGTACAATGAGCAGTTCTTC	CASSYSGGGQYNEQFF
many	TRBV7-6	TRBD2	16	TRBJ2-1	TGTGCCAGCAGCGTAACCGGGGGGAGCTCCTACAATGAGCAGTTCTTC	CASSVTGGSSYNEQFF
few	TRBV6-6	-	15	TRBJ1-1	TGTGCCAGCAGTTCGTTATTCGATGAGGACACTGAAGCTTTCTTT	CASSSLFDEDTEAFF
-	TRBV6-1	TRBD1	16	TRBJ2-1	TGTGCCAGCAGTTATTATGGGGACAGGGGTCCCAATGAGCAGTTCTTC	CASSYYGDRGPNEQFF
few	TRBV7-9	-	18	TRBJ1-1	TGTGCCAGCAGCTCAACTAATCTGGGGGGAACGGGGAGGCCTGAAGCTTTCTTT	CASSSTNLGGTGRPEAFF
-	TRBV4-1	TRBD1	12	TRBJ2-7	TGCGCCAGCAGCCGGGACAGTTTACGACAGTACTTC	CASSRDSLRQYF
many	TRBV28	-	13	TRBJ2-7	TGTGCCAGCAGTTTCAGCGAGGAGTACGAGCAGTACTTC	CASSFSEEYEQYF
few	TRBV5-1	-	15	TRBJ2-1	TGCGCCAGCAGCATTGGGACCCAGACTAACAATGAGCAGTTCTTC	CASSIGTQTNNEQFF
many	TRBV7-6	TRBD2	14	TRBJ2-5	TGTGCCAGCAGCCAAACGGGGGGTATGGAGACCCAGTACTTC	CASSQTGGMETQYF
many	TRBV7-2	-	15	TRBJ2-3	TGTGCCAGCAGTGAAACAGGGATTCGGACAGATACGCAGTATTTT	CASSETGIRTDTQYF
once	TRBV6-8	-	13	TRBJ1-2	TGTGCCAGCAGTTACTCAAGTCAGGATGGCTACACCTTC	CASSYSSQDGYTF
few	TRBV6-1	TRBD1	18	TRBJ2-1	TGTGCCAGCTTCAGCGGGGACAGGGGCTGGGTGAGGGGCAATGAGCAGTTCTTC	CASFSGDRGWVRGNEQFF
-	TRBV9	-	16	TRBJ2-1	TGTGCCAGCAGCCCCCCGGGGGCTCAGCTCGTCAATGAGCAGTTCTTC	CASSPPGAQLVNEQFF
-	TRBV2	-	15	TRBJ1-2	TGTGCCAGCAGGGAGGGGCCCTCGTCGTACTATGGCTACACCTTC	CASREGPSSYYGYTF
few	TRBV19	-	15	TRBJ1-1	TGTGCCAGCAGTATGGGGGGGGGAGCAAACACTGAAGCTTTCTTT	CASSMGGGANTEAFF
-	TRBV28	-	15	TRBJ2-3	TGTGCCAGCATGGAGGGCAGACTTCGCACAGATACGCAGTATTTT	CASMEGRLRTDTQYF
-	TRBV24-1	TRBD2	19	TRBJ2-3	TGTGCCACCAGTGATCCCAGAGGGGTAGCGGGGGAGCACACAGATACGCAGTATTTT	CATSDPRGVAGEHTDTQYF
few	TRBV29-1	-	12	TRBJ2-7	TGCAGCGTTGAAGCCGGAGACTACGAGCAGTACTTC	CSVEAGDYEQYF
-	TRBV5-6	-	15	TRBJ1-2	TGTGCCAGCAGCTCCAGGGGACACCCGACTGGGGGCTACACCTTC	CASSSRGHPTGGYTF
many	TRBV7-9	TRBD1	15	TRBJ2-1	TGTGCCAGCAGCAGCGACCGGGACAGTTACAATGAGCAGTTCTTC	CASSSDRDSYNEQFF
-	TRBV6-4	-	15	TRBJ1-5	TGTGCCAGCAGTGACGGTAGGGATAGCAATCAGCCCCAGCATTTT	CASSDGRDSNQPQHF
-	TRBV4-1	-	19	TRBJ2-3	TGCGCCAGCAGCCAAGATAGTGGAGGCTTGATGTATAGCACAGATACGCAGTATTTT	CASSQDSGGLMYSTDTQYF
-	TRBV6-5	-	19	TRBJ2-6	TGTGCCAGCAGTTACTCGTTGGGGGACCTCGACTCTGGGGCCAACGTCCTGACTTTC	CASSYSLGDLDSGANVLTF
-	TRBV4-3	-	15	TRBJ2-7	TGCGCCAGCAGTATTCTGACAGCCGATGACGCCGAGCAGTACTTC	CASSILTADDAEQYF
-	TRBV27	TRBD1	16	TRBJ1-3	TGTGCCAGCAGTTCCGGGACAGGTTACTCTGGAAACACCATATATTTT	CASSSGTGYSGNTIYF
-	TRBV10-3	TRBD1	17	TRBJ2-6	TGTGCCATCAGTGAGTTACAGGGGTTCCCTGGGACCAACGTCCTGACTTTC	CAISELQGFPGTNVLTF
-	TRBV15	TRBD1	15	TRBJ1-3	TGTGCCACCAGCCCGGACAGGGGTGCTGGAAACACCATATATTTT	CATSPDRGAGNTIYF
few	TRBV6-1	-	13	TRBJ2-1	TGTGCCAGCAGTCGACAGATATACAATGAGCAGTTCTTC	CASSRQIYNEQFF
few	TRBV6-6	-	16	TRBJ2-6	TGTGCCAGCAGTTCATGGCGGTTATCTGGGGCCAACGTCCTGACTTTC	CASSSWRLSGANVLTF
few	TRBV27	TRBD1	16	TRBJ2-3	TGTGCCAGCAGTTTATCCCGGACAGGGAGCACAGATACGCAGTATTTT	CASSLSRTGSTDTQYF
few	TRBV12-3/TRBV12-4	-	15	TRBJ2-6	TGTGCCAGCAGCCCGCCAGCGGCTGGGGCCAACGTCCTGACTTTC	CASSPPAAGANVLTF
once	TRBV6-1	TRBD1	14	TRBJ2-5	TGTGCCAGCAGTTACCCCGACAGGGAGCAGACCCAGTACTTC	CASSYPDREQTQYF
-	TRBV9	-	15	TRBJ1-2	TGTGCCAGCAGCGCTGAGACAGGCGATAACTATGGCTACACCTTC	CASSAETGDNYGYTF
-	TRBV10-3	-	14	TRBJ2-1	TGTGCCATCAGTGACAGGGAAATGTACAATGAGCAGTTCTTC	CAISDREMYNEQFF